This T cell receptor (beta chain) is from a study of T-cell memory formation after mild COVID-19. This clonotype was seen ten or more times. CDR1 SGHAT and CDR2 FQNNGV come from the germline V gene. This CDR3 contains 18 residues. V was trimmed by 5 bases and J by 3 bases, leaving 23 bases between them. Using its own MiXCR run on the 5' RACE reads, TCRdb lists one record per CDR3 protein. The sample has about 430,000 distinct CDR3 sequences; roughly 18% are singletons. Source material: PBMCs or a T cell subset sorted from them (not recorded which). This sequence was found in a man in his late teens or twenties who had mild COVID-19 (a few samples of this study predate the infection). Cell type and time point are not known. The V gene is TRBV11-2, the J gene TRBJ2-1; D unclear. CDR3 in amino acids: CASSPSSWARANYNEQFF. In DNA, the CDR3 is TGTGCCAGCAGCCCAAGTTCCTGGGCAAGGGCCAACTACAATGAGCAGTTCTTC.